Listed below are T cell receptor beta chains from one sample, sequenced in a study of T cell responses to AZD1222 COVID-19 vaccine. Some clones are missing from TCRdb's copy, which holds only in-frame ones; the method was immunoSEQ multiplex PCR. The sample includes 100,000 to 110,000 clones, more than 70% of them seen just once. Sequenced here: peripheral blood, sampled on day 0 of MenACWY control vaccination. The receptors shown here come from an adult in good health. Each CDR3 is given with its conserved first and last residue. D genes are given only for firm matches. Not every row has a clone size; where given, it reads once, few, many or a size class.

TRBJ1-2,-,TRBV28,TRBD1,CASSTGQGANYGYTF,TGTGCCAGCAGTACAGGACAGGGAGCTAACTATGGCTACACCTTC
TRBJ1-1,-,TRBV2,-,CASSEARLPTEAFF,TGTGCCAGCAGTGAAGCCAGGCTACCGACTGAAGCTTTCTTT
TRBJ1-1,-,TRBV6-5,-,CASSYSRGGSDTEAFF,TGTGCCAGCAGTTACTCGAGGGGGGGCTCAGACACTGAAGCTTTCTTT
TRBJ2-2,-,TRBV7-2,-,CASSVPQGRLNTGELFF,TGTGCCAGCAGCGTGCCCCAAGGGCGGCTGAACACCGGGGAGCTGTTTTTT
TRBJ1-2,few,TRBV2,TRBD1,CASSRDRTSTGYTF,TGTGCCAGCAGTCGGGACAGAACCTCGACCGGCTACACCTTC
TRBJ2-3,-,TRBV19,-,CASSVSDTQYF,TGTGCCAGTTCCGTCTCAGATACGCAGTATTTT
TRBJ2-7,once,TRBV7-6,-,CASSLASRVLTEQYF,TGTGCCAGCAGCTTGGCAAGCAGGGTTTTGACCGAGCAGTACTTC
TRBJ2-7,-,TRBV10-2,TRBD1,CARGQGGPREQYF,TGCGCCCGCGGACAGGGGGGCCCCCGGGAGCAGTACTTC
TRBJ2-6,-,TRBV27,-,CASSLFRGANVLTF,TGTGCCAGCAGTTTATTTCGAGGGGCCAACGTCCTGACTTTC
TRBJ2-2,-,TRBV7-8,-,CASSKLGDTGELFF,TGTGCCAGCAGTAAACTGGGGGACACCGGGGAGCTGTTTTTT
TRBJ1-1,-,TRBV11-1,-,CASSRDYRTEAFF,TGTGCCAGCAGTAGGGACTATAGGACTGAAGCTTTCTTT
TRBJ2-3,-,TRBV7-2,-,CASSTYKATDTQYF,TGTGCCAGCAGCACGTATAAAGCCACAGATACGCAGTATTTT
TRBJ2-2,-,TRBV5-1,TRBD1,CASSREGQGSLTGELFF,TGCGCCAGCAGCAGGGAGGGACAGGGGTCCCTCACCGGGGAGCTGTTTTTT
TRBJ1-5,-,TRBV28,-,CASSLGGLDSNQPQHF,TGTGCCAGTTCCTTGGGGGGGCTCGATAGCAATCAGCCCCAGCATTTT
TRBJ1-1,-,TRBV9,-,CASSARTDMNTEAFF,TGTGCCAGCAGCGCCCGGACAGACATGAACACTGAAGCTTTCTTT
TRBJ2-7,-,TRBV3-1/TRBV3-2,TRBD2,CASSQASGTYEQYF,TGTGCCAGCAGCCAGGCTAGCGGCACCTACGAGCAGTACTTC
TRBJ1-1,once,TRBV30,TRBD1,CAWSTGTAYEAFF,TGTGCCTGGAGTACAGGGACAGCCTATGAAGCTTTCTTT
TRBJ1-4,-,TRBV19,-,CASSIGTSGKLFF,TGTGCCAGTAGTATTGGGACGTCGGGGAAACTGTTTTTT
TRBJ1-3,-,TRBV6-5,TRBD1,CASSYGTDSGNTIYF,TGTGCCAGCAGTTACGGGACAGACTCTGGAAACACCATATATTTT
TRBJ2-2,-,TRBV7-6,-,CASRGLGELFF,TGTGCCAGCAGGGGGCTCGGGGAGCTGTTTTTT
TRBJ2-7,-,TRBV6-2/TRBV6-3,-,CASSSDRVLYEQYF,TGTGCCAGCAGTTCGGACAGAGTTCTCTACGAGCAGTACTTC
TRBJ2-1,once,TRBV7-9,TRBD1,CASSLSLWTGVNEQFF,TGTGCCAGCAGCTTAAGCCTTTGGACAGGGGTAAATGAGCAGTTCTTC
TRBJ2-1,-,TRBV6-1,TRBD2,CASSDPLAGAFYVEQFF,TGTGCCAGCAGTGATCCACTAGCGGGGGCTTTTTATGTTGAGCAGTTCTTC
TRBJ1-1,-,TRBV5-1,-,CASSFWPGVTEAFF,TGCGCCAGCAGCTTTTGGCCGGGGGTCACTGAAGCTTTCTTT
TRBJ1-5,-,TRBV28,-,CASIGGNQPQHF,TGTGCCAGCATCGGGGGGAATCAGCCCCAGCATTTT
TRBJ1-2,-,TRBV28,TRBD1,CASSPGTGFSYTF,TGTGCCAGCAGTCCCGGGACAGGGTTTAGCTACACCTTC
TRBJ1-2,-,TRBV7-2,-,CASSFQGGDYGYTF,TGTGCCAGCAGCTTTCAGGGCGGGGACTATGGCTACACCTTC
TRBJ2-2,-,TRBV5-4,-,CASSPMPLGDTGELFF,TGTGCCAGCAGCCCAATGCCCCTGGGGGACACCGGGGAGCTGTTTTTT
TRBJ1-6,-,TRBV7-2,TRBD1,CASSSWGWTGRFGSPLHF,TGTGCCAGCAGCTCCTGGGGGTGGACAGGGCGGTTCGGTTCACCCCTCCACTTT
TRBJ2-1,-,TRBV5-1,-,CASSLLRAASYNEQFF,TGCGCCAGCAGCTTGCTCCGGGCGGCCTCCTACAATGAGCAGTTCTTC
TRBJ2-2,-,TRBV7-9,TRBD2,CASSLTSGGHGELFF,TGTGCCAGCAGCCTGACTAGCGGAGGGCACGGGGAGCTGTTTTTT
TRBJ1-2,-,TRBV28,TRBD1,CASKGQGPYGYTF,TGTGCCAGCAAGGGACAGGGACCCTATGGCTACACCTTC
TRBJ1-2,-,TRBV4-3,-,CASSQDRTPGGYTF,TGCGCCAGCAGCCAAGATAGGACTCCCGGCGGCTACACCTTC
TRBJ1-1,-,TRBV28,TRBD1,CASSLGGGRTNTEAFF,TGTGCCAGCAGTTTAGGAGGGGGCAGGACGAACACTGAAGCTTTCTTT
TRBJ2-3,few,TRBV9,-,CASSVDGGTDTQYF,TGTGCCAGCAGCGTAGATGGGGGGACAGATACGCAGTATTTT
TRBJ2-4,-,TRBV5-5,-,CASSPLTENIQYF,TGTGCCAGCAGCCCACTCACAGAAAACATTCAGTACTTC
TRBJ1-5,-,TRBV6-6,TRBD1,CASSGQGESQPQHF,TGTGCCAGCAGTGGTCAGGGGGAGAGTCAGCCCCAGCATTTT
TRBJ2-1,-,TRBV10-2,TRBD2,CASRSKLGGRATYNEQFF,TGCGCCAGCCGTTCAAAGCTGGGCGGGAGGGCCACCTACAATGAGCAGTTCTTC
TRBJ1-5,-,TRBV28,-,CASRHRRQEVNQPQHF,TGTGCCAGCAGACATCGTCGACAGGAGGTCAATCAGCCCCAGCATTTT
TRBJ1-5,-,TRBV19,-,CASSTPGRGQYSNQPQHF,TGTGCCAGTAGTACCCCCGGTCGGGGCCAATATAGCAATCAGCCCCAGCATTTT
TRBJ2-7,-,TRBV7-2,-,CASSLGVAYEQYF,TGTGCCAGCAGCTTAGGGGTCGCCTACGAGCAGTACTTC
TRBJ2-5,-,TRBV5-4,-,CASSLGAGRGGETQYF,TGTGCCAGCAGCTTGGGGGCCGGGCGGGGCGGAGAGACCCAGTACTTC
TRBJ2-7,-,TRBV5-1,TRBD1,CASSIPGQGDEQYF,TGCGCCAGCAGCATACCGGGACAGGGGGACGAGCAGTACTTC
TRBJ2-5,-,TRBV29-1,-,CSVSPQHQETQYF,TGCAGCGTTAGCCCGCAGCACCAAGAGACCCAGTACTTC
TRBJ2-1,once,TRBV7-8,TRBD2,CASSFKREIYNEQFF,TGTGCCAGCAGCTTTAAGCGGGAGATCTACAATGAGCAGTTCTTC